These 3 T cell receptor beta chains were sequenced from one sample in a study of shared clonotypes between healthy human individuals. Sequencing used immunoSEQ multiplex PCR; TCRdb keeps in-frame clones, though not all of them. The data show more than 1.2 million clones, approximately 98.5% seen once. Source material: naive CD4+ T cells sorted from blood. The subset: CD45RA+ positively selected. These receptors came from a man between 25 and 39 years old in good health.

The count of this clone is one. The rearrangement joins TRBV4-1 to TRBJ2-1, with TRBD2 identical over 7 bases. V was pared by 6 bases and J by 6 bases, with 11 bases of the junction left unmatched. The germline V gene has CDR1 MGHRA and CDR2 YSYEKL. The CDR3 spans 15 residues. The CDR3 nucleotides read TGCGCCAGCAGTCTTTTGGCGGGAGTACCCAATGAGCAGTTCTTC. Encoded protein: CASSLLAGVPNEQFF.

The chain joins TRBV5-8 to TRBJ1-5; possible D gene TRBD1, 6 bases. Trimming stripped 0 bases from V and 1 base from J, with 20 bases between. CDR1 is SGHTS and CDR2 is YDEGEE in the germline V gene. The CDR3 has 19 residues. CDR3 nucleotide sequence: TGTGCCAGCAGCTTGGGGCTTCGCAGGGGCATTGTGAGCAATCAGCCCCAGCATTTT. This translates into CASSLGLRRGIVSNQPQHF.

This chain uses TRBV5-1 with TRBJ1-2, with a weak D call TRBD1 (5 bases). With 0 bases removed from V and 10 bases from J, the gap between germline ends came to 19 bases. CDR1 is SGHRS and CDR2 is YFSETQ in the germline V gene. CDR3 length: 15 amino acids. Here the CDR3 DNA reads TGCGCCAGCAGCTTGGGGCAGAGTGGGACGGGTCTCTACACCTTC. Its protein is CASSLGQSGTGLYTF.